The T cell receptor beta chain described here comes from a study of T cell responses to AZD1222 COVID-19 vaccine. The assay was immunoSEQ multiplex PCR, and TCRdb's table has in-frame clones only and misses some. This table has approximately 100,000 clones, roughly 91% appearing once. V dropped 7 bases and J dropped 3 bases, with 12 bases sitting between them. The V gene's germline CDR1 is SGHNT and CDR2 YYREEE (reference sequence). The CDR3 is 13 residues long. Sequencing used peripheral blood, obtained on day 0 of MenACWY control vaccination. The chain uses TRBV5-4 and TRBJ2-3, with D possibly TRBD2 on 7 matching bases. This receptor was taken from an adult in good health. The CDR3 region is CASGGANTDTQYF. In DNA form, the CDR3 reads TGTGCCAGCGGGGGGGCGAATACAGATACGCAGTATTTT.